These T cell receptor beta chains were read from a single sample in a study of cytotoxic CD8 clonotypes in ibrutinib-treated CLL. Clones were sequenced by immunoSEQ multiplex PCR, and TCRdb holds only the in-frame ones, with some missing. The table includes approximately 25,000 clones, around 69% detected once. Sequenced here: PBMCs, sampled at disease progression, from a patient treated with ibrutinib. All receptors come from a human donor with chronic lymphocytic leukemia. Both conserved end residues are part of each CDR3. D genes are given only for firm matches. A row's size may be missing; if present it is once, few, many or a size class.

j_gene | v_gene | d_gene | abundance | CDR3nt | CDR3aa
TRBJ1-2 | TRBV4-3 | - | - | TGCGCCAGCAGCCAGCCCGGTCTCTATGGCTACACCTTC | CASSQPGLYGYTF
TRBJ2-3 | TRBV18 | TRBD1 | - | TGTGCCAGCACTTGGACAGGGGATACCCTTCTCACAGATACGCAGTATTTT | CASTWTGDTLLTDTQYF
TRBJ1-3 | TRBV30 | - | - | TGTGCCTGGAGCTCCCGGGTCCTCTCTGGAAACACCATATATTTT | CAWSSRVLSGNTIYF
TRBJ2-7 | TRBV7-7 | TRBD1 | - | TGTGCCAGCAGCTTAGAGGCAGGGGGCAACTACGAGCAGTACTTC | CASSLEAGGNYEQYF
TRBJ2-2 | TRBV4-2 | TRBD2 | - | TGTGCCAGCAGCCAGGCGGGTAGCGGGGGGCCAAACACCGGGGAGCTGTTTTTT | CASSQAGSGGPNTGELFF
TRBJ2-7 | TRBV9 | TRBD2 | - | TGTGCCAGCAGCGTAGCCCCGGGGGGTTCCTACGAGCAGTACTTC | CASSVAPGGSYEQYF
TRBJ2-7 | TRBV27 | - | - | TGTGCCAGCAGTTCCTCGGACGTTTTCCCTCACGACGAGCAGTACTTC | CASSSSDVFPHDEQYF
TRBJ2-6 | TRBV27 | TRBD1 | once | TGTGCCAGCAGTTTAATACCGGGACAGGGGATTCCTGGGGCCAACGTCCTGACTTTC | CASSLIPGQGIPGANVLTF
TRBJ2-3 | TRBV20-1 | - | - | TGCACCCTCCCCGCGGATACGCAGTATTTT | CTLPADTQYF
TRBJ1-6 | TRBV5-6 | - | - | TGTGCCAGCAGCTCCAGCCAGTGGAATTCACCCCTCCACTTT | CASSSSQWNSPLHF
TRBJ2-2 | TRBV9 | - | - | TGTGCCAGCAGCGTAGAGGGGGACGTTACCGGGGAGCTGTTTTTT | CASSVEGDVTGELFF
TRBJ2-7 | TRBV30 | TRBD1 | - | TGTGCCTGGAGTCTGGGACAGGGGGGGATCGAGCAGTACTTC | CAWSLGQGGIEQYF
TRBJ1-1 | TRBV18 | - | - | TGTGCCAGCTCACAACAGGGATTGGCTTTCTTT | CASSQQGLAFF
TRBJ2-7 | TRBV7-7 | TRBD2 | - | TGTGCCAGCAGCCCTCGGGAGGGCTACGAGCAGTACTTC | CASSPREGYEQYF
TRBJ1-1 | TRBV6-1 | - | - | TGTGCCAGCAGTCTCGGGACGCTGAACACTGAAGCTTTCTTT | CASSLGTLNTEAFF
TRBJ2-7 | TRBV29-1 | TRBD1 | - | TGCAGCGTGAGTGTCGGACAGGGTTACGAGCAGTACTTC | CSVSVGQGYEQYF
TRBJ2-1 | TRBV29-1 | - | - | TGCAGCGTTGCGGGGGGCCCAAACAATGAGCAGTTCTTC | CSVAGGPNNEQFF
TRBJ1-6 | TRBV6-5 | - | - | TGTGCCAGCAGTTACTCGAGCAGGACAAATTCACCCCTCCACTTT | CASSYSSRTNSPLHF
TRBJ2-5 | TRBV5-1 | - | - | TGCGCCAGCAGCTTTCCTGGTGGGGGTGGCTGGACATTTTCTCAAGAGACCCAGTACTTC | CASSFPGGGGWTFSQETQYF
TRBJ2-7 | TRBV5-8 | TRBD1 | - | TGTGCCAGCAGCTGGGACAGGGCCGAGCAGTACTTC | CASSWDRAEQYF